The 23 T cell receptor beta chains below were found in one sample sequenced in a study of blood T cell repertoires in COVID-19. Sequenced by immunoSEQ multiplex PCR; TCRdb stores in-frame clones only, minus some. The sample shows about 100,000 clones, 85% to 90% of them seen only once. Input material: peripheral blood. The receptor set was obtained from a man aged 55 to 70 with acute or convalescent COVID-19.

This chain uses TRBV5-1 with TRBJ1-1; D not resolved. CDR1 is SGHRS, CDR2 YFSETQ, per germline. The ends were cut back, 0 bases at V and 4 bases at J, with 7 bases in the middle. CDR3 length equals 13 residues. Here the CDR3 reads CASSLAGFTEAFF. DNA of the CDR3: TGCGCCAGCAGCTTGGCGGGTTTCACTGAAGCTTTCTTT.

The chain has TRBV9 and TRBJ1-1; 9 positions agree with TRBD1. Losses at the gene ends were 4 bases for V and 3 bases for J; bases not matched to a gene: 7. Germline V gives CDR1 SGDLS, CDR2 YYNGEE. This CDR3 spans 15 amino acids. This chain's CDR3 is CASSTQGQGYTEAFF. The DNA for the CDR3 is TGTGCCAGCAGCACCCAAGGACAGGGGTACACTGAAGCTTTCTTT.

The chain links TRBV6-2 or TRBV6-3 to TRBJ1-3, with a tentative D call TRBD1 (6 bases). Trimming shortened V by 5 bases and J by 0 bases, and 11 bases separated the two germline ends. The CDR3 loop spans 15 amino acids. Germline CDR1 MNHEY, CDR2 SVGEGT. The CDR3 is CASSPTGHSGNTIYF. The CDR3 bases are TGTGCCAGCAGTCCAACAGGGCACTCTGGAAACACCATATATTTT.

In DNA form, the CDR3 reads TGTGCCACCAGCTTCGGGGGAAGATCCTACGAGCAGTACTTC. This sequence encodes CATSFGGRSYEQYF. The rearrangement joins TRBV15 to TRBJ2-7, with a possible D match to TRBD2 (6 bases). Germline CDR1 LNHNV, CDR2 YYDKDF (reference sequence). V shed 5 bases and J shed 1 base, with 12 bases lying between them. The CDR3 is made up of 14 amino acids.

The chain couples TRBV30 to TRBJ1-4, with D hard to call. Trimming pared 3 bases from V and 8 bases from J, leaving 16 bases between. The CDR3 has 14 amino acids. The germline gives CDR1 GTSNPN, CDR2 SVGIG (reference sequence). CDR3 nucleotide sequence: TGTGCCTGGAGCGGGAAACCATTTTGGGAAAAACTGTTTTTT. It yields the protein CAWSGKPFWEKLFF.

This chain uses TRBV5-8 with TRBJ1-6; 7 nucleotides align to TRBD1. The germline CDR1 and CDR2 sequences are SGHTS and YDEGEE. V shed 3 bases and J 10 bases; nucleotides not matched to a gene: 7. This CDR3 is 14 amino acids long. CDR3 sequence: CASSSRQGESPLHF. The DNA for the CDR3 is TGTGCCAGCAGCTCGCGACAGGGCGAGTCACCCCTCCACTTT.

This chain uses TRBV14 with TRBJ1-2; perhaps TRBD1 as D (5 bases). From germline, CDR1 is SGHDN and CDR2 FVKESK. The ends were cut back, 0 bases at V and 4 bases at J, with 9 bases in the middle. CDR3 length: 14 residues. Here the CDR3 DNA reads TGTGCCAGCAGCCAAGACAGGGTGAGCTATGGCTACACCTTC. Its translation is CASSQDRVSYGYTF. Together with reference TRBV14 and TRBJ1-2, the CDR3 gives the full variable domain: EAGVTQFPSHSVIEKGQTVTLRCDPISGHDNLYWYRRVMGKEIKFLLHFVKESKQDESGMPNNRFLAERTGGTYSTLKVQPAELEDSGVYFCASSQDRVSYGYTFGSGTRLTVV.

This sequence joins TRBV3-1 (or the pseudogene TRBV3-2) and TRBJ1-4; a weak D match, TRBD1 (6 bases). CDR3 length: 18 amino acids. CDR1 is LGHDT, CDR2 YNNKEL, per germline (reference sequence). V was cut by 1 base and J by 3 bases, with 18 bases left in between. In nucleotides, the CDR3 is TGTGCCAGCAGCCAAGCCGGGACACCGTTGGGCCCTAATGAAAAACTGTTTTTT. Amino acid sequence: CASSQAGTPLGPNEKLFF.

The chain employs TRBV3-1 (or the pseudogene TRBV3-2) and TRBJ2-2; 7 positions agree with TRBD2. The CDR3 is 15 amino acids. Germline V gene lookup returns CDR1 LGHDT and CDR2 YNNKEL (reference sequence). Trimming cost V 4 bases and J 3 bases; bases outside gene matches: 5. In DNA, the CDR3 is TGTGCCAGCAGCCCCGCGGGGAGGGACACCGGGGAGCTGTTTTTT. This codes for CASSPAGRDTGELFF.

The chain couples TRBV10-3 to TRBJ2-2; 7 bases are shared with TRBD1. Per the germline V gene, CDR1 is ENHRY and CDR2 is SYGVKD. V trimming: 6 bases; J trimming: 2 bases; junction bases outside the gene matches: 6. The length of the CDR3 is 15 residues. The CDR3 DNA reads TGTGCCATCAGGGTTTGGGACAGAAACACCGGGGAGCTGTTTTTT. Its protein product is CAIRVWDRNTGELFF.

The V call is TRBV7-8, the J call TRBJ2-7, with 13 bases identical to TRBD2. Per the germline V gene, CDR1 is SGHVS and CDR2 is FQNEAQ. J lost 0 bases, V lost 7 bases, and 6 bases had no gene match. CDR3 length: 16 amino acids. CDR3 DNA sequence: TGTGCCAGCAACCCTCGACTAGCGGGGGGCTCCTACGAGCAGTACTTC. Protein sequence: CASNPRLAGGSYEQYF.

J is TRBJ2-5 and V is TRBV11-3, with 11 bases that match TRBD2. This CDR3 spans 18 amino acids. Trimming at V came to 1 base and at J to 4 bases, leaving 11 bases not matched to a gene. The germline V gene encodes CDR1 SGHNT and CDR2 YENEEA. The CDR3 DNA reads as TGTGCCAGCAGCTTAGGCCTAGCGGGGGGCTACCGTGGAGAGACCCAGTACTTC. This codes for CASSLGLAGGYRGETQYF.

The J gene is TRBJ1-2, the V gene TRBV7-2; tentative D call: TRBD1 (5 bases). Trimming shortened V by 0 bases and J by 4 bases, and 15 bases separated the two germline ends. This CDR3 comprises 16 residues. Germline values: CDR1 SGHTA, CDR2 FQGNSA. CDR3 DNA: TGTGCCAGCAGCTTAGCGTTGTCCGGGGGAGGCTATGGCTACACCTTC. Translation gives CASSLALSGGGYGYTF.

The rearrangement links TRBV4-1 to TRBJ1-2; 9 nucleotides agree with TRBD1. Germline CDR1 reads MGHRA; CDR2 reads YSYEKL. Trimming cost V 5 bases and J 7 bases; bases outside gene matches: 8. CDR3 size: 14 residues. CDR3 residues: CASSTQGAAVGYTF. CDR3 sequence (DNA): TGCGCCAGCAGCACACAGGGGGCTGCAGTTGGCTACACCTTC.

This clone was detected only once. The chain joins TRBV3-1 (or the pseudogene TRBV3-2) to TRBJ2-5; the match to TRBD1 covers 12 bases. This CDR3 contains 15 residues. V dropped 3 bases and J dropped 7; count of bases not matched to a gene: 6. Germline V gene data show CDR1 as LGHDT and CDR2 as YNNKEL (reference sequence). In DNA form, the CDR3 reads TGTGCCAGCAGCCATGGGGACAGGGGGCGCGGGACCCAGTACTTC. Translating it yields CASSHGDRGRGTQYF.

This rearrangement joins TRBV19 to TRBJ2-7; 10 bases are a match to TRBD1. In germline, CDR1 is LNHDA, CDR2 SQIVND (reference sequence). V lost 5 bases, J lost 3 bases, and 7 bases stayed unmatched. The CDR3 length is 15 residues. CDR3 in amino acids: CASSGPRTGGYEQYF. The CDR3 DNA follows: TGTGCCAGTAGTGGCCCCCGGACAGGGGGCTACGAGCAGTACTTC.

V usage is TRBV10-3 and J usage is TRBJ2-3; no reliable D call. Germline lookup yields CDR1 ENHRY and CDR2 SYGVKD. Trimming shortened V by 10 bases and J by 0 bases, and 20 bases separated the two germline ends. The CDR3 spans 16 residues. The CDR3 region has the DNA TGTGCCACCACCCTCGGCTGGCCCGGGAGCACAGATACGCAGTATTTT. This translates into CATTLGWPGSTDTQYF.

The chain has TRBV27 and TRBJ2-7; 9 bases match TRBD1. From germline, CDR1 is MNHEY and CDR2 SMNVEV (reference sequence). The CDR3 is 15 residues long. Trimming at V came to 5 bases and at J to 1 base, leaving 6 bases not matched to a gene. CDR3 DNA sequence: TGTGCCAGCAGTGGTATGACAGGGGGTTCCTACGAGCAGTACTTC. This codes for CASSGMTGGSYEQYF.

This rearrangement joins TRBV7-2 to TRBJ2-2, with TRBD2 as a possible D gene (6 bases). The germline V gene encodes CDR1 SGHTA and CDR2 FQGNSA. The V gene lost 2 bases and the J gene lost 6 bases, with 10 bases spanning the gap. The CDR3 is 14 amino acids. CDR3 nucleotides: TGTGCCAGCAGCTTAATGGGGGGAGCCGGGGAGCTGTTTTTT. Encoded protein: CASSLMGGAGELFF.

This chain uses TRBV7-2 with TRBJ1-2; D possibly corresponds to TRBD1 (5 bases). Deletions cut 5 bases from V and 4 bases from J, with 14 bases between. CDR1 is SGHTA and CDR2 is FQGNSA in the germline V gene. The length of the CDR3 is 14 residues. The CDR3 loop reads CASSPRARIYGYTF. DNA for the CDR3: TGTGCCAGCAGCCCCAGGGCCAGGATCTATGGCTACACCTTC.

As DNA, the CDR3 is TGTGCCAGCAGCTTGGCCCTGGCAACCTTAAATGAGCAGTTCTTC. Translated: CASSLALATLNEQFF. The rearrangement joins TRBV7-3 to TRBJ2-1; D remains unclear. From germline, CDR1 is SGHTA and CDR2 FQGTGA. V lost 3 bases to trimming and J lost 7 bases, with 16 bases between them. The CDR3 has 15 amino acids.

This clone was picked up one time. The rearrangement links TRBV11-2 to TRBJ2-7; D unresolved. The V gene's germline CDR1 is SGHAT and CDR2 FQNNGV. The CDR3 runs 14 residues. V gave up 1 base and J gave up 3 bases, with 10 bases separating them. CDR3 DNA sequence: TGTGCCAGCAGCTTAGTGGATACAGTCTACGAGCAGTACTTC. Residues: CASSLVDTVYEQYF.

Note on this clone: A much larger clone lies a single base off, so this may be a read error. The chain joins TRBV7-2 to TRBJ1-5, with 7 bases that match TRBD1. This CDR3 contains 14 residues. V trimming: 5 bases; J trimming: 5 bases; junction bases outside the gene matches: 6. CDR1 is SGHTA, CDR2 FQGNSA, per germline. CDR3 sequence reads: CASSRDRVDQPQHF. CDR3 nucleotides: TGTGCCAGCAGCCGTGACAGGGTCGATCAGCCCCAGCATTTT. Full variable domain (remainder filled in from reference TRBV7-2 and TRBJ1-5): GAGVSQSPSNKVTEKGKDVELRCDPISGHTALYWYRQSLGQGLEFLIYFQGNSAPDKSGLPSDRFSAERTGGSVSTLTIQRTQQEDSAVYLCASSRDRVDQPQHFGDGTRLSIL.